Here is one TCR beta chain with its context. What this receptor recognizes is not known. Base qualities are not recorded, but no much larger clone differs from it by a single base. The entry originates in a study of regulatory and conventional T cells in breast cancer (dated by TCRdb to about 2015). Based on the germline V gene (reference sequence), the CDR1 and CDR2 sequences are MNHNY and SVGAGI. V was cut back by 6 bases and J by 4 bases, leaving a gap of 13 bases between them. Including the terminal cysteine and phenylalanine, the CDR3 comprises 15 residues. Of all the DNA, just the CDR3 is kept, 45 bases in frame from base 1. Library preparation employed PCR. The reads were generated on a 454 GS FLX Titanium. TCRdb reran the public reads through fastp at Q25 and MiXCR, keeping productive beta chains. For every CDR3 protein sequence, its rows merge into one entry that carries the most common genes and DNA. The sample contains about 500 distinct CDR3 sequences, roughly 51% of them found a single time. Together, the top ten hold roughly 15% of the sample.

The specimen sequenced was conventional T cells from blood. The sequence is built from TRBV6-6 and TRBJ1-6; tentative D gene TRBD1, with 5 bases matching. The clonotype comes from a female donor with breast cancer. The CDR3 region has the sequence CASSLGASYNSPLHF. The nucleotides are TGTGCCAGCAGCCTCGGGGCGTCTTATAATTCACCCCTCCACTTT.